The rows below give T cell receptor beta chains drawn from one sample of a study of neurological immune-mediated disorders. TCRdb processed the 5' RACE reads anew with MiXCR; each CDR3 protein has one entry. The table includes 60,000 or so distinct CDR3 sequences, about 3.7% detected once. What was sequenced was PBMCs. All receptors derive from an older woman with multiple sclerosis. Both conserved end residues are part of each CDR3. Each record gives: J gene, D gene, clone size, V gene, CDR3 DNA, CDR3 protein. A D gene is named only where the DNA matches it firmly. Size values are once, few and many counts, or a class for expanded clones, and some rows have none.

>TRBJ2-1|NA|many|TRBV7-2
TGTGCCAGCAGCTTAAGGCCGAACGATGAGCAGTTCTTC
CASSLRPNDEQFF
>TRBJ2-7|TRBD1|NA|TRBV19
TGTGCCAGTAGTATCGGGACAGAAGCCTACGAGCAGTACTTC
CASSIGTEAYEQYF
>TRBJ1-1|NA|many|TRBV20-1
TGCAGTGCTAGAGATGACGGAGTAGGACAGCTTACTGAAGCTTTCTTT
CSARDDGVGQLTEAFF
>TRBJ2-5|NA|many|TRBV29-1
TGCAGCGTCCCAGGGGAACAAGAGACCCAGTACTTC
CSVPGEQETQYF
>TRBJ1-2|NA|many|TRBV7-9
TGTGCCTGGCCCTCGATGGGAAACTATGGCTACACCTTC
CAWPSMGNYGYTF
>TRBJ2-1|NA|medium-sized|TRBV28
TGTGCCAGCAAATCTTCTGTAGGGCGCGGGCAGTTCTTC
CASKSSVGRGQFF
>TRBJ2-7|NA|many|TRBV5-8
TGTGCCAGCAGCCGCTGGGGGGAGGAGGCCTACGAGCAGTACTTC
CASSRWGEEAYEQYF
>TRBJ2-7|TRBD2|few|TRBV6-1
TGTGCCATCCTTCTTACTGGGACTAACGAGCAGTACTTC
CAILLTGTNEQYF
>TRBJ2-3|TRBD2|many|TRBV5-6
TGTGCCAGCAGCTACAGGACTAGCGGGGGGTCTAGCACAGATACGCAGTATTTT
CASSYRTSGGSSTDTQYF
>TRBJ2-7|TRBD1|many|TRBV5-1
TGCGCCAGCCGAGCCCGGGACAGGGGAACCGAGCAGTACTTC
CASRARDRGTEQYF
>TRBJ1-1|NA|many|TRBV7-3
TGTGCCAGCAGCCGCGCCCCAGGGATCGAGGCTTTCTTT
CASSRAPGIEAFF
>TRBJ1-6|TRBD1|many|TRBV9
TGTGCCAGCAGCGTAGAAGGCCAGGGGGCTTATAATTCACCCCTCCACTTT
CASSVEGQGAYNSPLHF
>TRBJ2-3|NA|many|TRBV7-8
TGTGCCAGCAGCTTATTCCGTTTTCCGGCCGCAGGGACAGATACGCAGTATTTT
CASSLFRFPAAGTDTQYF
>TRBJ2-1|TRBD1|many|TRBV12-3/TRBV12-4
TGTGCCAGCAGTTTGCAGGGGGCCAATGAGCAGTTCTTC
CASSLQGANEQFF
>TRBJ2-1|NA|many|TRBV18
TGTGCCAGCTCACCAAGGCCCCACAATGAGCAGTTCTTC
CASSPRPHNEQFF